This is a list of T cell receptor beta chains from one sample in a study of PD-1 blockade in classical Hodgkin lymphoma. Profiled with immunoSEQ multiplex PCR; TCRdb holds only in-frame clones, not every one. This sample has over 9,000 clones, with roughly 84% found just once. The sequences come from CD8+ T cells from blood, collected at baseline. The receptors were gathered from a human donor with classical Hodgkin lymphoma. The CDR3 runs from the conserved cysteine through the conserved F or W. Each record gives: J gene, V gene, clone size, D gene, CDR3 DNA, CDR3 protein. The D gene is left open where the match is weak. Where a row states a size, it is once, few, many or the class of an expanded clone; other rows omit it.

TRBJ2-7	TRBV4-1	-	-	TGCGCCAGCAGCCCCGGGGGTGGCGTTGGGGCCTACGAGCAGTACTTC	CASSPGGGVGAYEQYF
TRBJ2-5	TRBV2	-	-	TGTGCCAGCAGTCGACCCCGGGGCAGTGAGACCCAGTACTTC	CASSRPRGSETQYF
TRBJ2-7	TRBV28	-	-	TGTGCCAGCAGTTTTTCTTCGGAAGTCCACGAGCAGTACTTC	CASSFSSEVHEQYF
TRBJ1-3	TRBV27	-	-	TGTGCCAGCAAGGCGGGGGACTCTGGAAACACCATATATTTT	CASKAGDSGNTIYF
TRBJ2-5	TRBV10-2	-	-	TGTGCCAGCAGCTCCTGGGGGCCCCAAGAGACCCAGTACTTC	CASSSWGPQETQYF
TRBJ1-3	TRBV5-8	once	-	TGTGCCAGCAGCCCCAAGGGGGGCAGCTCTGGAAACACCATATATTTT	CASSPKGGSSGNTIYF
TRBJ1-1	TRBV7-9	-	TRBD1	TGTGCCAGCAGCGATCGAACAGGGGGGTATACTGAAGCTTTCTTT	CASSDRTGGYTEAFF
TRBJ2-7	TRBV6-5	-	-	TGTGCCAGCAGTGAAGGTCCCTCCTACGAGCAGTACTTC	CASSEGPSYEQYF
TRBJ2-1	TRBV29-1	-	TRBD2	TGCAGCGTTGATGGGACTAGCGGAACAATCCTATACAATGAGCAGTTCTTC	CSVDGTSGTILYNEQFF
TRBJ1-1	TRBV30	few	TRBD1	TGTGCCTGGAGTGTGGGGACAGCCCTTAACACTGAAGCTTTCTTT	CAWSVGTALNTEAFF
TRBJ2-7	TRBV2	-	-	TGTGCCAGCAGTGAGTGGGGGGACGAGCAGTACTTC	CASSEWGDEQYF
TRBJ2-1	TRBV7-2	few	-	TGTGCCAGCAGCCTGGTGGGTCCGGCCAATGAGCAGTTCTTC	CASSLVGPANEQFF
TRBJ2-7	TRBV6-1	-	TRBD2	TGTGCCAGCAGTGAAGCTCCCTTAGCGGGACACTCCTACGAGCAGTACTTC	CASSEAPLAGHSYEQYF
TRBJ2-2	TRBV27	-	TRBD1	TGTGCCAGCCAGACAGGGGTACTCACCGGGGAGCTGTTTTTT	CASQTGVLTGELFF
TRBJ2-1	TRBV7-7	-	TRBD1	TGTGCCAGCAGCTTGGGACAGGGGGTCTACAATGAGCAGTTCTTC	CASSLGQGVYNEQFF
TRBJ2-1	TRBV7-2	-	-	TGTGCCAGCAGCTCCAAACCCCTAGAGTGGGGTGAGCAGTTCTTC	CASSSKPLEWGEQFF
TRBJ2-2	TRBV6-5	-	TRBD2	TGTGCCAGCAGTGTTTCGGCGGGAGAACCCGGGGAGCTGTTTTTT	CASSVSAGEPGELFF
TRBJ2-5	TRBV7-9	-	-	TGTGCCAGCAGCTTAGCTGTCTTCCGAGGGGAGACCCAGTACTTC	CASSLAVFRGETQYF
TRBJ2-1	TRBV6-5	-	-	TGTGCCAGCAGCTCCCTTGCCAGCTCCTACAATGAGCAGTTCTTC	CASSSLASSYNEQFF
TRBJ1-1	TRBV29-1	-	-	TGCAGCGCTGATTACTTCTCCGCTGAAGCTTTCTTT	CSADYFSAEAFF
TRBJ2-7	TRBV7-9	few	-	TGTGCCAGCAGCTCTCGGATGGGGTCGGACGAGCAGTACTTC	CASSSRMGSDEQYF
TRBJ1-1	TRBV28	few	TRBD1	TGTGCCAGCAGTTCCGACAGGGTTTACACTGAAGCTTTCTTT	CASSSDRVYTEAFF
TRBJ2-7	TRBV7-9	-	TRBD1	TGTGCCAGCAGCTTAGGAGGGACAGGGGAAGGCTACGAGCAGTACTTC	CASSLGGTGEGYEQYF
TRBJ2-5	TRBV10-1	-	-	TGCGCCAGCAGTGATGGGGTGGCCCAAGAGACCCAGTACTTC	CASSDGVAQETQYF
TRBJ2-6	TRBV19	-	-	TGTGCCAGTATGAGTTTTACAGGGACTGGGGCCAACGTCCTGACTTTC	CASMSFTGTGANVLTF
TRBJ2-1	TRBV4-2	-	-	TGTGCCAGCAGCCATCCTAGCTGGGACAATGAGCAGTTCTTC	CASSHPSWDNEQFF
TRBJ2-5	TRBV5-6	-	TRBD1	TGTGCCAGCAGCTTGCCGGAGGGACAGGTACAAGAGACCCAGTACTTC	CASSLPEGQVQETQYF
TRBJ1-5	TRBV4-2	few	-	TGTGCCAGCAGCCAAGATTATGTCCCCTGGGATCAACCCCAGCATTTT	CASSQDYVPWDQPQHF
TRBJ2-3	TRBV7-6	-	TRBD2	TGTGCCAGCAGCTTAGCCCGACTAGCGGGAGCCACAGATACGCAGTATTTT	CASSLARLAGATDTQYF